This TCR beta chain was profiled in a study of cytomegalovirus exposure and HLA in healthy donors (dated 2017 in TCRdb). A note on the overall study: An earlier analysis of roughly 630 of the donors reported 250 to 350 Gb of sequence data and 100 million to 130 million unique TCR beta sequences from 150 million to 200 million T cells. An early release covering roughly 580 HLA-typed donors comprised about 310 gigabases of sequencing data and some 79 million unique TCR sequences. Of the roughly 430 genotyped donors, around 81% fell in the genetic ancestry cluster associated with self-reported Caucasian donors. The study was designed to test whether signatures of past pathogen exposure could be identified by cataloging public T cell receptors. Using immunosequencing, the study profiled T cell repertoires from 640 or so subjects and related those repertoires to cytomegalovirus serostatus. Along with the roughly 710-subject first cohort, a separate validation cohort of more than 90 different subjects was used. To predict cytomegalovirus infection status, the study combined high-throughput TCR immunosequencing, statistical association of individual TCRs with disease status, and machine learning. In a later analysis, previously published TCR beta repertoires from 600 to 850 donors were re-analyzed and high-resolution HLA genotyping was added so that TCR occurrence patterns could be studied. Rather than drawing on any new phenotypic data, the later analysis identified candidate immune exposures from TCR beta sequences and the way those sequences occurred across donors. An earlier analysis of 587 of the donors used high-throughput TCR beta sequencing to judge whether each TCR beta V gene segment behaved as functional or pseudogenic. Donor age, sex, ethnicity and CMV serostatus were compiled alongside the repertoire data. A later genetic analysis took genome-wide SNP genotypes for about three fifths of the 666 donors and used that subset as a discovery cohort. All discovery cohort repertoires had been generated on a single sequencing platform. Both class I and class II loci were covered by HLA typing, at four-digit resolution. Typing coverage differed by locus: A, B, C, DRB1 and DQB1 were typed in about 629-640 donors, DQA1 in roughly 510, DPA1 in 600 to 610, and DPB1 in about 450. Roughly 5 DR-DQ haplotypes were handled as single units for association and clustering, since linkage in the cohort was strong. Among roughly 370 genotyped donors of the cohort, an average of approximately 230,000 unique TCR beta nucleotide sequences were sequenced per donor, about a sixth of them non-productive. Overall results and qualifications from the work: The presence/absence analyses assumed that sequencing depth was roughly uniform across donors, and that assumption may not be true. Specific HLA alleles were associated with over 15,000 TCR beta sequences at a false discovery rate of 0.05 in a later analysis. In a later analysis, HLA-associated TCR beta chains were found to be more clonally expanded and to have lower generation probabilities than equally common non-associated chains. Because HLA typing was unavailable for some donors at each locus, only the typed subset was used in association tests. Immune exposure information for the cohort was limited to CMV serostatus. An earlier analysis of some 560 of the donors showed that most TCR beta V segments appeared in productive rearrangements either about 87% or about 30% of the time, which broadly matched IMGT annotations. It was suggested by the authors that the approach could potentially be generalized to other disease states and immunological phenotypes. A later analysis found that most CMV-associated TCR beta chains appeared HLA-restricted, with HLA associations seemingly driven largely by CMV exposure. The classifier was reported to diagnose cytomegalovirus status with high specificity and sensitivity in both the original and validation cohorts. A total of roughly 160 TCR beta chains were listed by the study as associated with cytomegalovirus. In vitro tests confirmed that a few of the cytomegalovirus-associated TCR beta chains recognize cytomegalovirus antigens. Around 16 rarely observed V segments, including chromosome 9 orphons, were excluded from the earlier analysis of 550 to 700 of the donors because counts were too low. In a later analysis, several top co-occurrence clusters were reported to appear linked to parvovirus B19, influenza, CMV and Epstein-Barr virus. A further reported finding was that TCR beta sequences accurately predicted the HLA-A and HLA-B alleles for most subjects in the first cohort. An association between a missense DCLRE1C variant and V-gene and J-gene trimming of TCR beta chains was found in a later genetic analysis and replicated in an independent cohort. Most TCR sequences were observed very rarely across donors, whereas some public TCRs were present in many individuals. A later genetic analysis reported fewer N-insertions in productive TCRs among donors in an Asian-associated ancestry cluster than the roughly 700-donor mean. Correlated functional status among segregating V segments might reflect linkage disequilibrium, but an unknown experimental factor could not be ruled out. The cohort was sequenced for TCR beta chains only, and without alpha or paired-chain data the features that could be detected were limited. In a later analysis, TCR association rates were found to vary across HLA loci, with the most associated TCRs seen for DRB1 alleles and the fewest for HLA-C alleles. Because the 87-base-pair reads could not distinguish some IMGT-functional V segments, including TRBV6-2 and TRBV6-3, those segments were excluded. A cluster of highly shared sequence variants was judged likely to represent a technical artifact of the sequencing pipeline. Assigning TCR associations to individual alleles was difficult when HLA alleles, especially DR and DQ, strongly co-occurred.

From cysteine to phenylalanine, the CDR3 is 15 amino acids long. Of the read, only the CDR3 DNA is kept; its 45 bases are in frame from base 1. Clipping removes 5 bases from V and 9 bases from J, with 11 as the unmatched junction base count. Per the germline V gene (reference sequence), LNHDA is the CDR1 and SQIVND is the CDR2. The cohort comprised 550 to 700 healthy bone marrow donors. All cohort members were sampled while nominally healthy, although unrecorded immune exposures were likely present. The donor was CMV seronegative and belonged to the group of more than 300 seronegative cohort members. A peripheral blood sample was provided by each donor, and peripheral blood mononuclear cells were used for TCR beta sequencing. The Qiagen DNeasy Blood Extraction Kit was used to extract genomic DNA from the blood cell samples. Only a few counts were recorded for this clone. Its binding antigen is unknown. No much larger clone exists at a distance of one base, and base qualities are not known.

The library was generated by the immunoSEQ multiplex PCR assay. A mixture of 60 forward primers for TCR Vbeta segments and 13 reverse primers for TCR Jbeta segments was used in the multiplex PCR. Amplification of the CDR3 region of rearranged TCR beta genes was performed with a multiplex PCR assay on genomic DNA. The amplified TCR beta libraries were sequenced on the Illumina HiSeq System as 87-base-pair reads. On the authors' methods: In a later analysis, tens of millions of unique TCR beta chains were counted across the 500 to 700 repertoires, and approximately 9.9 million of these chains were shared by at least two donors. A nearest-neighbor algorithm error-corrected the raw reads and collapsed the reads into unique sequences, merging closely related sequences to remove PCR and sequencing errors. To assign V, D and J gene segments, CDR3 sequences were aligned to IMGT reference sequences. Each retained sequence needed at least a six-nucleotide match to both a V gene segment and a J gene segment. Rearrangements were called productive when the CDR3 lacked stop codons and stayed in frame with V and J; all others were non-productive. CDR3 was defined according to IMGT convention as the region running from the second conserved V-encoded cysteine to the conserved J-encoded phenylalanine. In an earlier analysis of roughly 610 of the donors, sequences lacking an unambiguous match to a single V gene segment were excluded. An earlier analysis of fewer than 750 of the donors called V segments functional above 56.7% productive rearrangements and segregating when the between-donor standard deviation exceeded 5%. A statistical classification framework was developed to diagnose cytomegalovirus status using the catalog of TCR beta chain sequences. In a later analysis, V and J genes were assigned by comparing TCR nucleotide sequences against IMGT/GENE-DB human TR gene sequences. The TCRdist pipeline was used in a later analysis to assign CDR3 sequences and most-parsimonious VDJ recombination scenarios. In a later analysis, every TCR beta chain was defined by the combination of its CDR3 amino acid sequence and its V-gene family, and reads without a unique V-gene family were dropped. A later analysis removed roughly 590 highly shared, low-generation-probability nucleotide sequences to deal with suspected cross-contamination and a sequencing artifact. In a later analysis, a clonal expansion index for each public chain was calculated from normalized within-repertoire ranks of inferred template counts. Generation probabilities in a later analysis came from a VDJ recombination model fitted to out-of-frame rearrangements, and those results were checked against IGoR. A later analysis scored TCR-TCR, TCR-HLA and TCR-CMV co-occurrence with hypergeometric tests, applying a repertoire-size bias correction to TCR pairs. To estimate false discovery rates, a later analysis permuted the HLA or CMV assignments 20 times. A later analysis grouped co-occurring TCRs with DBSCAN, adding TCRdist sequence similarity when clustering within HLA-allele-positive subsets. Repertoires with fewer than 30,000 or more than 120,000 public chains were left out of co-occurrence clustering, as were about 5 repertoires with anomalous nucleotide sharing. TCRdb limited this immuneACCESS table to in-frame rearrangements with V and J called. A share of clones is missing; checked studies link under half to unresolved V genes, and the rest is unexplained. D and trimming were read from the DNA, whereas the V and J calls and clone size are those reported in that table. This sample holds 200,000 to 250,000 clones; over 80% were observed only once. The ten most abundant clones make up 0.71% of the sample.

Sequenced material: PBMCs. This sequence uses TRBV19 and TRBJ2-4, with 9 bases aligning to TRBD1. The TCR was taken from a boy under 10 years old in good health and CMV-seronegative. The CDR3 is CASSPETGGRGIQYF. The sequenced DNA: TGTGCCAGTAGTCCCGAGACAGGGGGTCGGGGCATTCAGTACTTC.